This T cell receptor beta chain derives from a study of T cell responses to AZD1222 COVID-19 vaccine. Sequencing was performed with immunoSEQ multiplex PCR; in TCRdb, only in-frame clones are kept and a portion is missing. This table holds 150,000 to 180,000 clones, approximately 87% found once. CDR1 is MNHEY, CDR2 SVGAGI, per germline. V lost 0 bases to trimming and J lost 6 bases; unmatched junction nucleotides: 2. CDR3 length: 14 amino acids. In regard to this clone: Antigen: not known.

General study results and limits: Donor demographics were predominantly white British with a female majority; clonal diversity may be underestimated. Baseline testing showed seropositivity in only a handful of AZD1222 recipients. Nearly half of spike-specific TCRs reportedly go after variant regions that carry no mutations. There were vaccine-associated CD4 TCRs across spike, dominant at 160-218 and 743-854.

The receptor was derived from an adult in good health. The sample here was peripheral blood, taken on day 0 of MenACWY control vaccination. This chain uses TRBV6-5 with TRBJ2-7, with 10 bases identical to TRBD1. DNA for the CDR3: TGTGCCAGCAGTTACTCGACAGGGGGCACCGAGCAGTACTTC. It codes for CASSYSTGGTEQYF.